This T cell receptor (beta chain) was obtained from a study of blood T cell repertoires in COVID-19. Germline V gene data show CDR1 as SGHAT and CDR2 as FQNNGV. This CDR3 spans 14 amino acids. J gave up 11 bases and V 5 bases, and 14 bases lay outside the gene matches. Some clones are missing from TCRdb's copy, which holds only in-frame ones; the method was immunoSEQ multiplex PCR. Of more than 150,000 clones listed, approximately 80% are singletons. Sequenced input: peripheral blood. The genes are TRBV11-2 and TRBJ1-1, with 7 bases aligning to TRBD1. The receptor was isolated from a woman older than 75 with COVID-19, enrolled during active disease. In DNA form, the CDR3 reads TGTGCCAGCAGCCCCACAGGGGCAAATGGGCCCGCTTTCTTT. Translation gives CASSPTGANGPAFF. The full variable domain, in which reference TRBV11-2 and TRBJ1-1 provide the parts outside the CDR3, is EAGVAQSPRYKIIEKRQSVAFWCNPISGHATLYWYQQILGQGPKLLIQFQNNGVVDDSQLPKDRFSAERLKGVDSTLKIQPAKLEDSAVYLCASSPTGANGPAFFGQGTRLTVV.